Listed below are T cell receptor beta chains from one sample, sequenced in a study of blood T cell repertoires in COVID-19. Sequencing used immunoSEQ multiplex PCR; TCRdb keeps in-frame clones, though not all of them. The sample has some 120,000 clones; 75% to 90% are singletons. Sequenced: peripheral blood. The receptors shown here come from a man between 65 and 79 years old with active or convalescent COVID-19. CDR3s include the opening cysteine and the closing phenylalanine or tryptophan. The D gene is left open where the match is weak. Only part of the rows carry a size: once, few, many, or a class if the clone is expanded.

j_gene,d_gene,v_gene,abundance,CDR3aa,CDR3nt
TRBJ2-1,TRBD2,TRBV11-3,NA,CASSYGLAGFEDEQFF,TGTGCCAGCAGCTATGGACTAGCGGGATTTGAGGATGAGCAGTTCTTC
TRBJ1-2,NA,TRBV11-1,few,CASSLRAGGYTF,TGTGCCAGCAGTTTGCGCGCAGGGGGCTACACCTTC
TRBJ1-1,NA,TRBV5-1,NA,CASTVGNAGTEAFF,TGCGCCAGCACCGTCGGCAACGCGGGCACTGAAGCTTTCTTT
TRBJ2-5,TRBD1,TRBV10-3,NA,CAISERRLGTGEETQYF,TGTGCCATCAGTGAACGAAGGTTGGGGACAGGGGAAGAGACCCAGTACTTC
TRBJ1-1,TRBD1,TRBV12-3/TRBV12-4,NA,CASSFWDRGEAFF,TGTGCCAGCAGTTTTTGGGACAGGGGTGAAGCTTTCTTT
TRBJ2-2,TRBD2,TRBV30,NA,CAWDPGLAGGELFF,TGTGCCTGGGATCCGGGACTAGCGGGCGGGGAGCTGTTTTTT
TRBJ1-1,NA,TRBV28,NA,CASSLVGRKGRADTEAFF,TGTGCCAGCAGTTTAGTGGGGCGCAAAGGAAGGGCGGACACTGAAGCTTTCTTT
TRBJ1-1,NA,TRBV28,NA,CASRGRKNTEAFF,TGTGCCAGCAGGGGCAGGAAGAACACTGAAGCTTTCTTT
TRBJ2-1,TRBD1,TRBV18,once,CASSPVWKRDRDNNEQFF,TGTGCCAGCTCACCAGTTTGGAAGCGGGACAGGGATAACAATGAGCAGTTCTTC
TRBJ1-1,NA,TRBV9,NA,CASSVGGGAYFF,NA
TRBJ2-3,TRBD1,TRBV7-6,NA,CASSRDSRDTQYF,TGTGCCAGCAGCCGGGACAGCCGAGATACGCAGTATTTT
TRBJ1-2,NA,TRBV9,NA,CASSVDSNYGYTF,TGTGCCAGCAGCGTGGACAGCAACTATGGCTACACCTTC
TRBJ1-5,NA,TRBV27,NA,CASRPNSNQPQHF,TGTGCCAGCAGACCTAATAGCAATCAGCCCCAGCATTTT
TRBJ1-4,NA,TRBV28,NA,CAGQGPGLNEKLFF,TGTGCCGGCCAGGGGCCCGGATTAAATGAAAAACTGTTTTTT
TRBJ1-2,NA,TRBV19,few,CASSIGVDRPYGYTF,TGTGCCAGTAGTATAGGGGTGGACAGACCCTATGGCTACACCTTC
TRBJ2-1,NA,TRBV18,NA,CASSPSGSSYNEQFF,TGTGCCAGCTCACCTAGCGGAAGCTCCTACAATGAGCAGTTCTTC
TRBJ2-2,TRBD1,TRBV19,NA,CASSKGQQNTGELFF,TGTGCCAGTAGTAAGGGACAGCAGAACACCGGGGAGCTGTTTTTT
TRBJ2-6,NA,TRBV28,NA,CASSLGPKPPGANVLTF,TGTGCCAGCAGTTTAGGGCCGAAACCCCCTGGGGCCAACGTCCTGACTTTC
TRBJ2-7,TRBD1,TRBV6-2/TRBV6-3,NA,CASSLGQVPYEQYF,TGTGCCAGCAGTCTCGGACAGGTTCCCTACGAGCAGTACTTC
TRBJ2-5,TRBD2,TRBV15,NA,CATSSTTSGIQETQYF,TGTGCCACCAGCAGTACGACTAGCGGGATCCAGGAGACCCAGTACTTC
TRBJ2-7,TRBD1,TRBV29-1,NA,CSVARGTGRYEQYF,TGCAGCGTCGCGCGCGGGACAGGGAGGTACGAGCAGTACTTC
TRBJ1-2,TRBD1,TRBV2,NA,CASSRQGGYGYTF,TGTGCCAGCAGCCGACAGGGAGGATATGGCTACACCTTC
TRBJ2-1,TRBD2,TRBV28,NA,CASSLPWPSGSYNEQFF,TGTGCCAGCAGTTTACCCTGGCCTAGCGGCTCCTACAATGAGCAGTTCTTC
TRBJ2-7,TRBD1,TRBV7-2,NA,CASSPRLGGPSSYEQYF,TGTGCCAGCAGCCCACGGCTAGGGGGCCCTAGCTCCTACGAGCAGTACTTC
TRBJ2-5,TRBD1,TRBV28,NA,CASRGQGTPQETQYF,TGTGCCAGCAGAGGACAGGGGACCCCTCAAGAGACCCAGTACTTC
TRBJ1-5,NA,TRBV6-5,once,CASSYKGGSNQPQHF,TGTGCCAGCAGTTACAAGGGCGGGAGCAATCAGCCCCAGCATTTT
TRBJ2-7,NA,TRBV18,NA,CASSRSRDEQYF,TGTGCCAGCTCACGGAGCAGGGACGAGCAGTACTTC
TRBJ2-2,TRBD1,TRBV27,NA,CASSLTGVAGELFF,TGTGCCAGCAGTTTAACAGGGGTCGCCGGGGAGCTGTTTTTT
TRBJ1-4,NA,TRBV18,NA,CASSPGNSGEKLFF,TGTGCCAGCTCACCTGGGAATTCGGGGGAAAAACTGTTTTTT
TRBJ2-6,NA,TRBV2,NA,CASSPTVLLSGANVLTF,TGTGCCAGCAGCCCGACAGTTCTCCTCTCTGGGGCCAACGTCCTGACTTTC
TRBJ2-1,TRBD2,TRBV7-9,NA,CASSLRGGSDNEQFF,TGTGCCAGCAGCTTAAGGGGCGGGAGTGACAATGAGCAGTTCTTC
TRBJ1-3,NA,TRBV28,NA,CASSQFSGNTIYF,TGTGCCAGCAGTCAATTCTCTGGAAACACCATATATTTT
TRBJ2-2,NA,TRBV5-1,NA,CASSFRVNTGELFF,TGCGCCAGCAGCTTCAGGGTTAACACCGGGGAGCTGTTTTTT
TRBJ1-5,TRBD1,TRBV6-5,NA,CASRAGGDQPQHF,TGTGCCAGTAGGGCAGGGGGCGATCAGCCCCAGCATTTT
TRBJ1-4,NA,TRBV5-1,once,CASSQGQTNEKLFF,TGCGCCAGCAGCCAAGGACAGACTAATGAAAAACTGTTTTTT
TRBJ1-2,NA,TRBV6-1,once,CASSEDTYGYTF,TGTGCCAGCAGTGAAGACACCTATGGCTACACCTTC
TRBJ2-7,NA,TRBV7-8,NA,CASSGGGGPYEQYF,TGTGCCAGCAGCGGAGGAGGGGGCCCCTACGAGCAGTACTTC